These 26 T cell receptor beta chains originate from one sample sequenced in a study of T cells after yellow fever vaccination. TCRdb re-called the 5' RACE reads through MiXCR, storing one row per CDR3 protein. The table has around 600,000 distinct CDR3 sequences, around 12% seen once. Specimen: PBMCs, collected on the day of the yellow fever booster vaccination. The source is a man aged 30 to 39 who received the YFV17D yellow fever vaccine.

This clonotype has a count of ten or more. The junction departs from the called germline gene at one end, perhaps through a read error. This chain uses TRBV27 with TRBJ2-5; the D is unclear. The CDR3 loop spans 12 amino acids. CDR1 is MNHEY, CDR2 SMNVEV, per germline (reference sequence). CDR3 protein: CASSPDQETQYF. The CDR3 DNA follows: TGCGCCAGCAGCCCCGACCAAGAGACCCAGTACTTC.

This clonotype was observed many times. This sequence joins TRBV25-1 and TRBJ2-1, with no clear D. This CDR3 spans 13 amino acids. CDR1 is MGHDK, CDR2 SYGVNS, per germline. Trimming took off 2 bases at V and 6 bases at J, with 8 bases between the two ends. CDR3 loop: CASSELLVNEQFF. The CDR3 DNA reads TGTGCCAGCAGTGAACTCTTAGTCAATGAGCAGTTCTTC.

In this sample, this clonotype turned up a few times. The CDR3 loop is CASSPDLAGPAYEQYF. The CDR3 DNA reads TGTGCCAGCAGCCCGGACCTAGCAGGACCTGCGTACGAGCAGTACTTC. The chain carries TRBV9 and TRBJ2-7; D possibly corresponds to TRBD2 (5 bases). Looked up from germline, CDR1 is SGDLS and CDR2 is YYNGEE. V was shortened by 4 bases and J by 4 bases, with 21 bases between the two germline ends. The CDR3 has 16 amino acids. Together with reference TRBV9 and TRBJ2-7, the CDR3 gives the full variable domain: DSGVTQTPKHLITATGQRVTLRCSPRSGDLSVYWYQQSLDQGLQFLIQYYNGEERAKGNILERFSAQQFPDLHSELNLSSLELGDSALYFCASSPDLAGPAYEQYFGPGTRLTVT.

In this sample, this clonotype turned up a few times. This rearrangement joins TRBV19 to TRBJ1-5, with no clear D. This CDR3 has 15 amino acids. V lost 5 bases, J lost 0 bases, and 11 bases lay in between. Germline lookup yields CDR1 LNHDA and CDR2 SQIVND (reference sequence). In DNA form, the CDR3 reads TGTGCCAGTAGTGGGGAGACGGTTAGCAATCAGCCCCAGCATTTT. It is translated as CASSGETVSNQPQHF.

This clonotype was seen only a few times. This chain links TRBV6-2 or TRBV6-3 with TRBJ2-1; weak D call: TRBD1 (5 bases). The CDR3 consists of 15 residues. V was pared by 6 bases and J by 5 bases, with 17 bases between. From germline, CDR1 is MNHEY and CDR2 SVGEGT. The CDR3 spells CASRGVGRSHNEQFF. The CDR3 DNA follows: TGTGCCAGCAGAGGGGTGGGGCGGAGCCACAATGAGCAGTTCTTC.

J is TRBJ2-1 and V is TRBV7-2; 7 nucleotides line up with TRBD2. The CDR3 runs 15 residues. Germline V gene sequence: CDR1 SGHTA, CDR2 FQGNSA. J lost 9 bases, V lost 7 bases, and 15 bases had no gene match. The CDR3 nucleotides read TGTGCCAGCACCATGGATGGGGGGAGGGCCTTTGAGCAGTTCTTC. Translation: CASTMDGGRAFEQFF.

This clonotype occurred a few times. The chain is built from TRBV28 and TRBJ1-1; TRBD1 is a possible D gene (5 bases). V was pared by 4 bases and J by 7 bases, with 22 bases between. Per germline, CDR1 MDHEN and CDR2 SYDVKM. CDR3 size: 16 residues. CDR3 region: CASSSPSYALTGEAFF. DNA for the CDR3: TGTGCCAGCAGTTCCCCCTCTTATGCCCTCACAGGTGAAGCTTTCTTT.

Notes on this clonotype: The junction departs from germline at one end; a sequencing error may be responsible. The V call is TRBV7-2, the J call TRBJ2-3; D is unresolved. Germline values: CDR1 SGHTA, CDR2 FQGNSA. There are 13 residues in the CDR3. The CDR3: CVSSLQSPDTQYF. The CDR3 DNA reads TGTGTCAGCAGCTTACAATCCCCAGATACGCAGTATTTT.

This sequence joins TRBV20-1 and TRBJ1-2; no reliable D call. CDR3 length: 15 residues. In germline, CDR1 is DFQATT, CDR2 SNEGSKA (reference sequence). The V end was cut by 0 bases, the J end by 4 bases, with 15 bases between. CDR3 sequence: CSARDVPGRSYGYTF. CDR3 sequence (DNA): TGCAGTGCTAGAGATGTTCCGGGCCGGTCCTATGGCTACACCTTC.

This clonotype was seen only a few times. This chain uses TRBV20-1 with TRBJ1-1; 8 nucleotides agree with TRBD1. Germline lookup yields CDR1 DFQATT and CDR2 SNEGSKA (reference sequence). V shed 2 bases and J 1 base; nucleotides not matched to a gene: 9. The CDR3 contains 16 residues. The CDR3: CSARPTAGTGNTEAFF. DNA for the CDR3: TGCAGTGCTAGACCTACCGCCGGGACAGGGAACACTGAAGCTTTCTTT.

The J gene is TRBJ2-1, the V gene TRBV6-5, with no clear D. Germline values: CDR1 MNHEY, CDR2 SVGAGI. The ends were cut back, 8 bases at V and 3 bases at J, with 17 bases in the middle. The CDR3 totals 15 residues. In DNA, the CDR3 is TGTGCCAGCGGTTCACCGAACTCCCTCTACAATGAGCAGTTCTTC. The encoded protein is CASGSPNSLYNEQFF.

This clonotype was observed a handful of times. The chain is built from TRBV29-1 and TRBJ1-1, with 7 positions matching TRBD1. The CDR3 consists of 14 residues. Germline V gene sequence: CDR1 SQVTM, CDR2 ANQGSEA. V trimming: 6 bases; J trimming: 2 bases; junction bases outside the gene matches: 9. CDR3 protein: CSVALTGSNTEAFF. The CDR3 DNA is TGCAGCGTAGCCTTGACAGGGTCCAACACTGAAGCTTTCTTT.

This clonotype has at least ten counts. J is TRBJ2-5 and V is TRBV7-2, with D perhaps matching TRBD1 or TRBD2 (6 bases each). The CDR3 is 16 amino acids. V dropped 4 bases and J dropped 5 bases, with 20 bases sitting between them. Germline V gives CDR1 SGHTA, CDR2 FQGNSA. The CDR3 DNA is TGTGCCAGCAGCTCGACCCCTAGGGGGAGGTGGGAGACCCAGTACTTC. Translated, it gives CASSSTPRGRWETQYF.

The rearrangement uses TRBV6-5 and TRBJ1-5; D is uncertain. The CDR3 has 14 amino acids. The V gene lost 4 bases and the J gene lost 3 bases, with 10 bases spanning the gap. Germline loops: CDR1 MNHEY, CDR2 SVGAGI. For the CDR3, the DNA is TGTGCCAGCAGTTTGACGATCGACAATCAGCCCCAGCATTTT. This encodes CASSLTIDNQPQHF.

This clonotype was seen only a few times. The genes are TRBV5-4 and TRBJ2-5; D is uncertain. V lost 3 bases and J 1 base, leaving 13 bases between the germline ends. Germline V CDR1 and CDR2: SGHNT, YYREEE (reference sequence). This CDR3 spans 15 amino acids. Written as DNA, the CDR3 is TGTGCCAGCAGCTCCATTACGGTGGGCCAAGAGACCCAGTACTTC. It yields the protein CASSSITVGQETQYF.

This clonotype was seen a few times. The CDR3 nucleotides are TGTGCCAGCAGTTTTAGGGGTTACTCTGGCTACACCTTC. Protein: CASSFRGYSGYTF. The chain combines TRBV12-3 or TRBV12-4 with TRBJ1-2; D is perhaps TRBD1 (5 bases). The CDR3 runs to 13 residues. V lost 3 bases, J lost 7 bases, and 12 bases lay in between.

The chain recombines TRBV6-4 with TRBJ2-1; D call uncertain. V lost 1 base and J 9 bases, leaving 7 bases between the germline ends. The CDR3 extends over 12 amino acids. Looked up from germline, CDR1 is MRHNA and CDR2 is SNTAGT. The CDR3 loop reads CASSDWSGEQFF. CDR3 DNA sequence: TGTGCCAGCAGTGACTGGAGTGGTGAGCAGTTCTTC.

The genes are TRBV30 and TRBJ1-5; tentatively, D is TRBD1 (6 bases). Germline lookup yields CDR1 GTSNPN and CDR2 SVGIG (reference sequence). V lost 5 bases and J lost 1, with 9 bases in between. The CDR3 is made up of 13 amino acids. The CDR3 DNA follows: TGTGCCTGGGGGGACACGAGCAATCAGCCCCAGCATTTT. Translated: CAWGDTSNQPQHF.

There are a few counts of this clonotype. The genes are TRBV5-1 and TRBJ1-6, with 12 bases aligning to TRBD1. Germline values: CDR1 SGHRS, CDR2 YFSETQ. V lost 1 base and J lost 8; bases outside the gene matches: 10. The CDR3 spans 18 residues. CDR3: CASSLPPGTGGADSPLHF. The CDR3, as DNA: TGCGCCAGCAGCTTGCCGCCTGGGACAGGGGGCGCCGATTCACCCCTCCACTTT. The variable domain in full, completed from reference TRBV5-1 and TRBJ1-6, reads KAGVTQTPRYLIKTRGQQVTLSCSPISGHRSVSWYQQTPGQGLQFLFEYFSETQRNKGNFPGRFSGRQFSNSRSEMNVSTLELGDSALYLCASSLPPGTGGADSPLHFGNGTRLTVT.

V gene TRBV29-1 combines with J gene TRBJ2-1; 7 bases fit TRBD2. The CDR3 is made up of 14 amino acids. Germline CDR1 and CDR2: SQVTM and ANQGSEA. The V segment lost 5 bases and the J segment 8 bases; nucleotides outside the gene matches: 12. The chain's CDR3 is CSVIKREGIDEQFF. In nucleotides, the CDR3 is TGCAGCGTTATTAAGAGGGAGGGCATCGATGAGCAGTTCTTC.

This clonotype was seen at least ten times. V and J are TRBV7-2 and TRBJ2-1; no reliable D call. The CDR3 contains 12 residues. V gave up 2 bases and J gave up 6 bases, with 5 bases separating them. CDR1 and CDR2 from the germline V gene are SGHTA and FQGNSA. The CDR3: CASSLSLNEQFF. The CDR3 bases are TGTGCCAGCAGCTTATCTCTCAATGAGCAGTTCTTC.

The chain carries TRBV6-1 and TRBJ2-7, with 7 bases fitting TRBD1. Per the germline V gene, CDR1 is MNHNS and CDR2 is SASEGT. Unmatched junction bases numbered 13, after V lost 3 bases and J lost 2 bases. CDR3 length: 17 amino acids. The CDR3 region has the DNA TGTGCCAGCAGTGAGGGGAATCCGGGGACAGCACCCTACGAGCAGTACTTC. Amino acid sequence: CASSEGNPGTAPYEQYF.

A note on this clonotype: No conserved phenylalanine or tryptophan ends this CDR3, so it is likely a read error. The J gene is TRBJ2-1, the V gene TRBV27, with TRBD2 matching over 10 bases. V trimming: 6 bases; J trimming: 5 bases; junction bases outside the gene matches: 10. Germline assignment: CDR1 MNHEY and CDR2 SMNVEV (reference sequence). The CDR3 contains 16 residues. The CDR3 region is CASSRALAGGDNEQFL. The DNA of the CDR3 is TGTGCCAGCAGCCGGGCCTTAGCGGGAGGTGACAATGAGCAGTTCTTA.

The chain carries TRBV6-6 and TRBJ2-7; no firm D call. Trimming took off 4 bases at V and 2 bases at J, with 9 bases between the two ends. The CDR3 totals 13 residues. Germline CDR1 and CDR2: MNHNY and SVGAGI (reference sequence). CDR3: CASSSNEPYEQYF. The DNA of the CDR3 is TGTGCCAGCAGTTCCAACGAACCCTACGAGCAGTACTTC.

This clonotype has a handful of counts. The V call is TRBV10-3, the J call TRBJ2-7; perhaps TRBD2 as D (5 bases). Germline-derived CDR1 and CDR2 are ENHRY and SYGVKD. The CDR3 contains 12 residues. Trimming left V 6 bases short and J 3 bases short, with 9 bases between. CDR3 nucleotides: TGTGCCATCAGGGAGGACCTCTACGAGCAGTACTTC. This gives the protein CAIREDLYEQYF.

This clonotype was picked up many times. The rearrangement links TRBV12-3 or TRBV12-4 to TRBJ1-3; D call uncertain. Deletions cut 6 bases from V and 4 bases from J, with 7 bases between. CDR3 length equals 12 residues. This CDR3 reads CASSFEGNTIYF. In DNA, the CDR3 is TGTGCCAGCAGCTTCGAGGGAAACACCATATATTTT.